Each of the 16 T cell receptor beta chains below was sequenced from the same sample in a study of shared clonotypes between healthy human individuals. TCRdb keeps only in-frame clones here, not all; method: immunoSEQ multiplex PCR. The sample records over 950,000 clones, 60% to 85% being singletons. Sequenced: memory CD4+ T cells from PBMCs. Subset of the sample: CD45RA-negative fraction. Receptors were obtained from a man between 18 and 29 years old in good health. Some clones in this sample may be carry-over from other donors' samples.

The chain couples TRBV4-3 to TRBJ1-3; the match to TRBD1 covers 9 bases. This CDR3 has 16 amino acids. The J segment lost 9 bases and the V segment lost 1 base, leaving 10 bases of the junction unmatched. The V gene's germline CDR1 is LGHNA and CDR2 YSLEER. The DNA for the CDR3 is TGCGCCAGCAGCCAAGGGGGACCGGGACAGGGAGGCACCATATATTTT. It encodes CASSQGGPGQGGTIYF.

V and J are TRBV11-2 and TRBJ1-3; 9 nucleotides match TRBD1. CDR1 and CDR2 from the germline V gene are SGHAT and FQNNGV. Unmatched junction bases numbered 14, after V lost 5 bases and J lost 3 bases. The CDR3 sequence is 18 residues long. The chain's CDR3 is CASSRDRGKVLYGNTIYF. The CDR3 DNA follows: TGTGCCAGCAGCCGCGACAGGGGGAAGGTTCTTTATGGAAACACCATATATTTT.

This rearrangement joins TRBV6-6 to TRBJ1-5, with a possible D match to TRBD1 (5 bases). Trimming took off 2 bases at V and 3 bases at J, with 8 bases between the two ends. This CDR3 contains 14 residues. Germline assignment: CDR1 MNHNY and CDR2 SVGAGI (reference sequence). This CDR3 reads CASSYRQTNQPQHF. DNA of the CDR3: TGTGCCAGCAGTTACAGACAGACCAATCAGCCCCAGCATTTT.

The gene calls are TRBV28 and TRBJ2-7; D gene uncertain. The V end lost 3 bases, the J end lost 12 bases, and 15 bases lay between the germline ends. Looked up from germline, CDR1 is MDHEN and CDR2 is SYDVKM. This CDR3 is built from 12 residues. For the CDR3, the DNA is TGTGCCAGCAGTTTCGGTCGTCAGGATATGTACTTC. Translating gives CASSFGRQDMYF.

The gene calls are TRBV9 and TRBJ2-1; the match to TRBD1 covers 10 bases. CDR1 and CDR2 (germline): SGDLS, YYNGEE. With V trimmed by 4 bases and J by 5 bases, 6 bases remained unmatched. The CDR3 runs 15 residues. CDR3 nucleotides: TGTGCCAGCAGCTCCCGGGACAGGGGAGACAATGAGCAGTTCTTC. The encoded protein is CASSSRDRGDNEQFF. The full variable domain, rest sourced from reference TRBV9 and TRBJ2-1, is DSGVTQTPKHLITATGQRVTLRCSPRSGDLSVYWYQQSLDQGLQFLIQYYNGEERAKGNILERFSAQQFPDLHSELNLSSLELGDSALYFCASSSRDRGDNEQFFGPGTRLTVL.

V and J are TRBV13 and TRBJ2-3; 13 bases agree with TRBD2. With 5 bases clipped from V and 0 bases from J, the junction kept 8 bases outside the gene matches. Per germline, CDR1 PRHDT and CDR2 FYEKMQ (reference sequence). The CDR3 is 18 residues long. CDR3 sequence reads: CASSPRTSGRTSTDTQYF. CDR3 DNA sequence: TGTGCCAGCAGCCCCCGGACTAGCGGGAGAACTAGCACAGATACGCAGTATTTT.

The chain carries TRBV28 and TRBJ2-7, with D unclear. Germline lookup yields CDR1 MDHEN and CDR2 SYDVKM. This CDR3 is built from 13 residues. With 2 bases removed from V and 6 bases from J, the gap between germline ends came to 11 bases. The CDR3 protein is CASSLPAGAEQYF. CDR3 nucleotides: TGTGCCAGCAGTTTACCCGCTGGTGCCGAGCAGTACTTC.

The chain employs TRBV29-1 and TRBJ2-3, with TRBD1 matching over 8 bases. Germline CDR1 is SQVTM and CDR2 is ANQGSEA. Trimming cost V 4 bases and J 3 bases; bases outside gene matches: 6. The length of the CDR3 is 14 residues. This chain's CDR3 is CSVVRGPGTDTQYF. As DNA, the CDR3 is TGCAGCGTTGTCAGGGGGCCAGGGACAGATACGCAGTATTTT.

The chain links TRBV5-6 to TRBJ2-5; D not resolved. V lost 1 base, J lost 5 bases, and 6 bases lay in between. Germline V lookup: CDR1 SGHDT, CDR2 YYEEEE. This CDR3 is built from 12 residues. The CDR3 DNA is TGTGCCAGCAGCTTGAATTTGGAGACCCAGTACTTC. It specifies CASSLNLETQYF.

The CDR3 nucleotides read TGCAGCGTGGAACAGGGGGCGGGTACTCAGCAGTACTTC. It codes for CSVEQGAGTQQYF. The chain couples TRBV29-1 to TRBJ2-7; TRBD1 aligns across 9 bases. The CDR3 loop spans 13 amino acids. Per germline, CDR1 SQVTM and CDR2 ANQGSEA. J gave up 8 bases and V 6 bases, and 11 bases lay outside the gene matches.

This clone was detected only a few times. The V gene is TRBV27, the J gene TRBJ2-4; unclear D gene. CDR1 is MNHEY and CDR2 is SMNVEV in the germline V gene (reference sequence). Deletions cut 3 bases from V and 0 bases from J, with 12 bases between. The CDR3 contains 16 residues. CDR3 residues: CASSFQAALAKNIQYF. The CDR3 DNA follows: TGTGCCAGCAGTTTTCAGGCAGCTCTAGCCAAAAACATTCAGTACTTC.

This chain uses TRBV6-5 with TRBJ1-5, with a tentative D call TRBD1 (5 bases). CDR1 and CDR2 from the germline V gene are MNHEY and SVGAGI. Trimming shortened V by 0 bases and J by 6 bases, and 12 bases separated the two germline ends. This CDR3 is 15 amino acids long. The CDR3 sequence is CASSYSGGSSQPQHF. The DNA of the CDR3 is TGTGCCAGCAGTTACTCCGGGGGTTCGAGTCAGCCCCAGCATTTT.

This clone showed up just a few times. Within the sample, other DNA sequences also encode this same CDR3. The chain joins TRBV2 to TRBJ2-1; 7 positions agree with TRBD2. The CDR3 sequence is 13 residues long. With V trimmed by 4 bases and J by 5 bases, 2 bases remained unmatched. Germline V CDR1 and CDR2: SNHLY, FYNNEI. The CDR3, as DNA: TGTGCCAGCAGTGGACTAGCAGACAATGAGCAGTTCTTC. It encodes CASSGLADNEQFF.

This CDR3 is CASSPRMVGTDTQYF. The CDR3 DNA reads as TGTGCCAGCAGTCCGCGAATGGTCGGTACAGATACGCAGTATTTT. This sequence joins TRBV6-5 and TRBJ2-3; D not resolved. Germline loops: CDR1 MNHEY, CDR2 SVGAGI. The CDR3 runs 15 residues. V shed 5 bases and J shed 3 bases, with 15 bases lying between them.

This clone was picked up many times. CDR3 nucleotide sequence: TGCGCCAGCAGCTTTTCCCCGCCCGGGACTCGACTTAGCTCTGGAAACACCATATATTTT. It specifies CASSFSPPGTRLSSGNTIYF. The chain is built from TRBV5-1 and TRBJ1-3; tentatively, D is TRBD1 (5 bases). Germline V gene lookup returns CDR1 SGHRS and CDR2 YFSETQ. The CDR3 has 20 residues. Trimming cost V 2 bases and J 0 bases, with 24 bases left between them.

This clone was seen once. The chain links TRBV10-1 to TRBJ2-3, with a weak D call TRBD2 (6 bases). The length of the CDR3 is 15 residues. Trimming took off 3 bases at V and 1 base at J, with 11 bases between the two ends. Germline-derived CDR1 and CDR2 are WNHNN and SYGVQD (reference sequence). The CDR3 here is CASSDSGAGTDTQYF. The CDR3 nucleotides are TGCGCCAGCAGTGACTCGGGAGCGGGCACAGATACGCAGTATTTT.